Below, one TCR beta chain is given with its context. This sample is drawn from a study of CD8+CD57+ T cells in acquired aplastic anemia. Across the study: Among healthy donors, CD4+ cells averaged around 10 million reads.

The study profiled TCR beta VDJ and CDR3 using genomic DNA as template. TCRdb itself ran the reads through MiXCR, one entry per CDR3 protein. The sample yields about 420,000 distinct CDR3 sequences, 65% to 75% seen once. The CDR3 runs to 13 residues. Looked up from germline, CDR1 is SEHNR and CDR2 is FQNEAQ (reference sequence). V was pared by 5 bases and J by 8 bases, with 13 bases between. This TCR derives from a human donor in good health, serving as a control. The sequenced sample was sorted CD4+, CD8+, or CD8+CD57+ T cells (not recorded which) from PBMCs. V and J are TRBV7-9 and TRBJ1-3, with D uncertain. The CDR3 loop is CASSTERSDTIYF. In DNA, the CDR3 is TGTGCCAGCAGCACGGAACGATCGGACACCATATATTTT.